This TCR beta chain was retrieved from a study of T-cell reconstitution after alpha-beta-depleted transplantation in children. Germline V lookup: CDR1 ENHRY, CDR2 SYGVKD. V lost 7 bases, J lost 0 bases, and 7 bases stayed unmatched. This CDR3 spans 18 amino acids. This clonotype occurred many times. Preparation of the TCRbeta library used unique molecular identifiers. TCRdb re-called the PCR reads with MiXCR, one entry per CDR3 protein. Among 200,000 or so distinct CDR3 sequences listed, 5% to 7.5% were seen once. This clonotype was sampled from a girl in the first two years of life with combined immunodeficiency, due to receive a stem cell transplant. J is TRBJ2-2 and V is TRBV10-3; 14 bases agree with TRBD2. Material: PBMCs, obtained before TCRalphabeta/CD19-depleted stem cell transplant. Here the CDR3 DNA reads TGTGCCATCACCGGGACTAGCGGGGGCCGCGCGAACACCGGGGAGCTGTTTTTT. As protein: CAITGTSGGRANTGELFF.